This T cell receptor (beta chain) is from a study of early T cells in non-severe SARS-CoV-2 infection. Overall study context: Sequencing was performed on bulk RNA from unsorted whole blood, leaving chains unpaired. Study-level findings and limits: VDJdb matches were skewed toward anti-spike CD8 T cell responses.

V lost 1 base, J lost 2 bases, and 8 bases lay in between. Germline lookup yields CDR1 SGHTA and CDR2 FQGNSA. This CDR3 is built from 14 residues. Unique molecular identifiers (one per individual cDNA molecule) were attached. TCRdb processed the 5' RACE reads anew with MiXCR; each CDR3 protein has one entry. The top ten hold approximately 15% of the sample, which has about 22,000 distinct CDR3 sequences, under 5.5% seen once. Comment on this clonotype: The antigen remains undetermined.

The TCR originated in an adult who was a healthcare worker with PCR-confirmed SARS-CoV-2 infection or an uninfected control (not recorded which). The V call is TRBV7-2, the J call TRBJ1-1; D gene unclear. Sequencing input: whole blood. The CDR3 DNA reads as TGTGCCAGCAGCTTAGGGACGGTCAACACTGAAGCTTTCTTT. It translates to CASSLGTVNTEAFF.